The entry below gives a single T cell receptor (beta chain) sequence along with its context. Its target is unknown. This record belongs to a study of post-analysis software for immune sequencing data. Study background: Secondary progressive, relapsing-remitting and progressive-relapsing multiple sclerosis were among the included disease courses.

V lost 8 bases and J 0 bases, leaving 10 bases between the germline ends. The germline gives CDR1 MDHEN, CDR2 SYDVKM. The CDR3 has 13 amino acids. Unique molecular identifiers featured in each of the TCR beta cDNA libraries. Some 500,000 cDNA molecules were recovered from an input of about 1 to 10 million T cells. TCRdb re-derived calls from the PCR reads in MiXCR, one entry per CDR3 protein. The table records roughly 800,000 distinct CDR3 sequences, more than 45% of them present only once. Study-level results: Co-batched samples clustered tightly together by F measure. About five TRBV segments occurring more often in patients than controls included TRBV5-6, TRBV5-1 and TRBV20-1. Controls had significantly higher normalized Chao1 diversity than multiple sclerosis patients.

The specimen was blood. The receptor was isolated from a girl aged 10 to 17 with multiple sclerosis. J is TRBJ1-1 and V is TRBV28, with unresolved D. This chain's CDR3 is CASLTVMNTEAFF. The CDR3 nucleotides read TGTGCCAGCCTTACAGTTATGAACACTGAAGCTTTCTTT. Supplemented by reference TRBV28 and TRBJ1-1, the full variable domain reads DVKVTQSSRYLVKRTGEKVFLECVQDMDHENMFWYRQDPGLGLRLIYFSYDVKMKEKGDIPEGYSVSREKKERFSLILESASTNQTSMYLCASLTVMNTEAFFGQGTRLTVV.